This passage covers 10 T cell receptor beta chains from one sample sequenced in a study of T cell repertoires in cytomegalovirus infection. TCRdb re-called the reads through MiXCR, storing one row per CDR3 protein. The sample yields roughly 230,000 distinct CDR3 sequences, over 20% seen once. Sample: CD8+ T cells from PBMCs. The source is a human donor in good health (CMV status not recorded). Some clones in this sample may be carry-over from other donors' samples.

V gene TRBV14 combines with J gene TRBJ2-7, with D unclear. The V end lost 3 bases, the J end lost 3 bases, and 3 bases lay between the germline ends. The CDR3 is 11 amino acids. Looked up from germline, CDR1 is SGHDN and CDR2 is FVKESK. CDR3: CASSQYYEQYF. DNA of the CDR3: TGTGCCAGCAGCCAGTACTACGAGCAGTACTTC.

CDR3 region: CASRGLDRHEQYF. The CDR3 DNA sequence: TGTGCCAGCAGGGGGTTGGACAGGCACGAGCAGTACTTC. The chain has TRBV12-3 or TRBV12-4 and TRBJ2-7; the match to TRBD1 covers 7 bases. The CDR3 is 13 amino acids. The ends lost 6 bases at V and 5 bases at J; junction bases unmatched: 7.

This chain links TRBV11-1 with TRBJ1-1; D remains unclear. This CDR3 is 13 amino acids long. Germline-derived CDR1 and CDR2 are SGHAT and FQDESV (reference sequence). V was cut by 8 bases and J by 4 bases, with 14 bases left in between. As DNA, the CDR3 is TGTGCCAGCTCGTTGTCGTGGGGCACTGAAGCTTTCTTT. Amino acids: CASSLSWGTEAFF.

The chain carries TRBV3-1 and TRBJ1-3; no firm D call. The germline V gene has CDR1 LGHDT and CDR2 YNNKEL (reference sequence). The CDR3 is made up of 17 amino acids. Trimming shortened V by 0 bases and J by 0 bases, and 12 bases separated the two germline ends. The CDR3 bases are TGTGCCAGCAGCCAAGAAATCAGTCGTTACTCTGGAAACACCATATATTTT. It codes for CASSQEISRYSGNTIYF.

V and J are TRBV6-5 and TRBJ1-6; TRBD1 matches at 7 bases. This CDR3 has 18 residues. Germline V lookup: CDR1 MNHEY, CDR2 SVGAGI. V dropped 2 bases and J dropped 7; count of bases not matched to a gene: 14. The chain's CDR3 is CASSYTETGMGGNSPLHF. The CDR3, as DNA: TGTGCCAGCAGTTACACGGAGACAGGGATGGGGGGAAATTCACCCCTCCACTTT.

The chain carries TRBV5-1 and TRBJ2-1, with 10 bases fitting TRBD2. CDR1 is SGHRS, CDR2 YFSETQ, per germline. V lost 2 bases and J lost 8; bases outside the gene matches: 10. There are 16 residues in the CDR3. The CDR3, as DNA: TGCGCCAGCAGCTTATCAGCGGGGGGGCCCCTCGATGAGCAGTTCTTC. It codes for CASSLSAGGPLDEQFF.

V and J are TRBV20-1 and TRBJ2-7, with D unresolved. CDR3 length: 13 residues. The V gene lost 1 base and the J gene lost 7 bases, with 14 bases spanning the gap. Germline CDR1 and CDR2: DFQATT and SNEGSKA (reference sequence). CDR3 sequence reads: CSARAMAGWEQYF. The CDR3 coding sequence is TGCAGTGCTAGAGCCATGGCAGGTTGGGAGCAGTACTTC.

The chain employs TRBV29-1 and TRBJ2-7; D might be TRBD2 (6 bases). Trimming took off 4 bases at V and 2 bases at J, with 12 bases between the two ends. The germline gives CDR1 SQVTM, CDR2 ANQGSEA. The CDR3 is 13 amino acids. CDR3 nucleotides: TGCAGCGTTGTAATAGCGGCTACCTACGAGCAGTACTTC. Protein sequence: CSVVIAATYEQYF.

CDR3 region: CSVISGYGYTF. DNA for the CDR3: TGCAGCGTTATAAGTGGCTATGGCTACACCTTC. The V call is TRBV29-1, the J call TRBJ1-2; D is undetermined. V was pared by 5 bases and J by 4 bases, with 8 bases between. The CDR3 contains 11 residues. Germline CDR1 and CDR2: SQVTM and ANQGSEA. Full variable domain (remainder filled in from reference TRBV29-1 and TRBJ1-2): SAVISQKPSRDICQRGTSLTIQCQVDSQVTMMFWYRQQPGQSLTLIATANQGSEATYESGFVIDKFPISRPNLTFSTLTVSNMSPEDSSIYLCSVISGYGYTFGSGTRLTVV.

J is TRBJ2-1 and V is TRBV12-3 or TRBV12-4; no clear D gene. Trimming left V 1 base short and J 0 bases short, with 7 bases between. This CDR3 is built from 15 residues. For the CDR3, the DNA is TGTGCCAGCAGTTTAGAGGGATACTCCTACAATGAGCAGTTCTTC. As protein: CASSLEGYSYNEQFF.